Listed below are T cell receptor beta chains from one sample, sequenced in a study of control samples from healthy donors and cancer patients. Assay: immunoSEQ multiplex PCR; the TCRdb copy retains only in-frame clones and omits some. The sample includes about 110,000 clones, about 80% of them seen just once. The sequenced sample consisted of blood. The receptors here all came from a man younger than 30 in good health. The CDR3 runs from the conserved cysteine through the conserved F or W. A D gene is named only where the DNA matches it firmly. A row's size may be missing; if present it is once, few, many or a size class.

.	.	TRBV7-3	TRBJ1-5	CASSLLRSNQPQHF	TGTGCCAGCAGCTTGCTCCGGTCCAATCAGCCCCAGCATTTT
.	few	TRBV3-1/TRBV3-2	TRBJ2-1	CASSHLAGGRRGNEQFF	TGTGCCAGCAGCCATCTCGCTGGGGGTAGAAGGGGCAATGAGCAGTTCTTC
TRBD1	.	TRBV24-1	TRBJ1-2	CATSDLAGGENGYTF	TGTGCCACCAGTGATTTGGCAGGGGGCGAAAATGGCTACACCTTC
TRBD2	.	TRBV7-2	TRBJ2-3	CASRLAGGRGTDTQYF	TGTGCCAGCAGACTAGCGGGGGGGCGGGGCACAGATACGCAGTATTTT
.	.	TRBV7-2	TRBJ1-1	CASSLVAGVAFF	TGTGCCAGCAGCTTAGTTGCAGGAGTAGCTTTCTTT
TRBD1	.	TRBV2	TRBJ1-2	CASRGQLYGYTF	TGTGCCAGCAGGGGACAGCTCTATGGCTACACCTTC
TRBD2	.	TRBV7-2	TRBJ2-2	CASRGTSVRTGELFF	TGTGCCAGCAGAGGGACTAGCGTGAGGACCGGGGAGCTGTTTTTT
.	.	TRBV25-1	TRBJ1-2	CASSESDSFNYGYTF	TGTGCCAGCAGTGAATCCGACAGCTTCAACTATGGCTACACCTTC
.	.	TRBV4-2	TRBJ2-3	CASSQDFNSLFTDTQYF	TGTGCCAGCAGCCAAGATTTCAACTCATTATTCACAGATACGCAGTATTTT
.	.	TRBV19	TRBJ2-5	CASSISDSPPQETQYF	TGTGCCAGTAGTATCAGTGACAGTCCCCCCCAAGAGACCCAGTACTTC
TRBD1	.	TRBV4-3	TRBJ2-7	CASSHPGTAAYEQYF	TGCGCCAGCAGCCACCCCGGGACAGCGGCCTACGAGCAGTACTTC
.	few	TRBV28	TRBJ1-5	CASRTGSNQPQHF	TGTGCCAGCCGCACCGGGAGCAATCAGCCCCAGCATTTT
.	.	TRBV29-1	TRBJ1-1	CSVEDGGEAFF	TGCAGCGTTGAAGACGGAGGGGAAGCTTTCTTT
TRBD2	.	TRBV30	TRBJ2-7	CAWSGSGEAYEQYF	TGTGCCTGGAGTGGGAGCGGGGAGGCCTACGAGCAGTACTTC
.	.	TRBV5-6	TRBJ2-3	CASSLGQIVTDTQYF	TGTGCCAGCAGCTTGGGGCAGATAGTCACAGATACGCAGTATTTT
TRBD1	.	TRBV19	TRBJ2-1	CASSIRQGLNNEQFF	TGTGCCAGTAGTATACGACAGGGGCTGAACAATGAGCAGTTCTTC
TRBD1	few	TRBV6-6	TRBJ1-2	CASSPGQGSPSHGYTF	TGTGCCAGCAGTCCGGGACAGGGGTCCCCGAGTCATGGCTACACCTTC
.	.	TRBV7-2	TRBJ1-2	CASSLGRQSNYGYTF	TGTGCCAGCAGCTTAGGACGACAGTCTAACTACGGCTACACCTTC
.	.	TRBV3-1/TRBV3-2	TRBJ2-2	CASRPHGTAPGELFF	TGTGCCAGCAGACCCCACGGGACGGCCCCCGGGGAGCTGTTTTTT
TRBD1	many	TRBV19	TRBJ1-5	CASSIPTGQINQPQHF	TGTGCCAGTAGTATCCCAACGGGACAGATCAATCAGCCCCAGCATTTT
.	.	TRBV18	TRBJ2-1	CASSPILQGLYNEQFF	TGTGCCAGCTCACCAATTTTGCAGGGGCTGTACAATGAGCAGTTCTTC
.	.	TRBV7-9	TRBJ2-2	CASGFDTNTGELFF	TGTGCCAGTGGGTTTGACACAAACACCGGGGAGCTGTTTTTT
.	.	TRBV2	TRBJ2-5	CASSGRKDSRQETQYF	TGTGCCAGCAGTGGACGTAAGGACAGTAGACAAGAGACCCAGTACTTC
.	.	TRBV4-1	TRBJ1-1	CASSQVGGGITEAFF	TGCGCCAGCAGCCAAGTTGGGGGAGGGATCACTGAAGCTTTCTTT
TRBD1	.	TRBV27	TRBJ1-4	CASRAQGVEEKLFF	TGTGCCAGCAGAGCACAGGGGGTCGAAGAAAAACTGTTTTTT
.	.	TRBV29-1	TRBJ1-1	CSVEKGWGAFF	TGCAGCGTTGAAAAAGGTTGGGGAGCTTTCTTT
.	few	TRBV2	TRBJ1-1	CASSEGTERGAFF	TGTGCCAGCAGTGAAGGGACAGAACGGGGAGCTTTCTTT
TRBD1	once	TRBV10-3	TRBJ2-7	CAISGSRTGNSHYEQYF	TGTGCCATCAGTGGTAGTAGGACAGGCAATTCTCACTACGAGCAGTACTTC
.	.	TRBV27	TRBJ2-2	CASSLFKGGRTGELFF	TGTGCCAGCAGTTTATTCAAAGGGGGACGAACCGGGGAGCTGTTTTTT
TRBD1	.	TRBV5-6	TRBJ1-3	CASKGQGHELSGNTIYF	TGTGCCAGCAAGGGACAGGGTCACGAGTTATCTGGAAACACCATATATTTT
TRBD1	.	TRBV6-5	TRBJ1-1	CASSLTGVHVAFF	TGTGCCAGCAGTTTGACAGGGGTTCATGTAGCTTTCTTT
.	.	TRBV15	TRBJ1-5	CATSRELGGQPQHF	TGTGCCACCAGCAGAGAATTGGGGGGACAGCCCCAGCATTTT
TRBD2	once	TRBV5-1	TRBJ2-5	CASSFGLAGAQETQYF	TGCGCCAGCAGCTTCGGACTAGCGGGGGCCCAAGAGACCCAGTACTTC
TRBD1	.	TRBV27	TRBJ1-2	CASSYRRGQNYGYTF	TGTGCCAGCAGTTATCGAAGGGGGCAAAACTATGGCTACACCTTC
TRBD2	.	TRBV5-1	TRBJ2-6	CASSLVGSGGTSGANVLTF	TGCGCCAGCAGCTTGGTAGGTAGCGGGGGAACCTCTGGGGCCAACGTCCTGACTTTC
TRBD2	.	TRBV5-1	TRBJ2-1	CASRLVPGTSGYNEQFF	TGCGCCAGCAGGTTAGTACCCGGGACTAGCGGATACAATGAGCAGTTCTTC
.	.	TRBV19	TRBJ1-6	CASTPGNSPLHF	TGTGCCAGTACGCCTGGTAATTCACCCCTCCACTTT
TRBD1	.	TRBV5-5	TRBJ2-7	CASSLMDRAYEQYF	TGTGCCAGCAGCTTAATGGACAGGGCATACGAGCAGTACTTC
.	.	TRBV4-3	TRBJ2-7	CASSQDIRTDLVTYEQYF	TGCGCCAGCAGCCAAGATATAAGGACAGACTTAGTAACCTACGAGCAGTACTTC
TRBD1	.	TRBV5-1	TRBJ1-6	CASSPQTSIYGTVYNSPLHF	TGCGCCAGCAGCCCCCAAACCTCGATTTACGGGACAGTGTATAATTCACCCCTCCACTTT
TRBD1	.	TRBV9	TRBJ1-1	CASSSSPYYQGARGTEAFF	TGTGCCAGCAGCAGTAGTCCCTATTACCAGGGGGCCCGGGGCACTGAAGCTTTCTTT
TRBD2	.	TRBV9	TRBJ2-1	CASSVSGLLHNEQFF	TGTGCCAGCAGCGTCTCGGGACTACTCCACAATGAGCAGTTCTTC
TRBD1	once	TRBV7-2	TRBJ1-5	CASSLTGGNQPQHF	TGTGCCAGCAGCCTAACAGGGGGCAATCAGCCCCAGCATTTT
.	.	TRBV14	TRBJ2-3	CASSRLRLTDTQYF	TGTGCCAGCAGCCGCCTTCGGTTAACAGATACGCAGTATTTT
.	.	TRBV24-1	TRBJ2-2	CATSLHANTGELFF	TGTGCCACCAGTCTACATGCGAACACCGGGGAGCTGTTTTTT
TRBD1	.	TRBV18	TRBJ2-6	CASSLLVPGQASGANVLTF	TGTGCCAGCTCACTTCTTGTACCGGGACAGGCCTCTGGGGCCAACGTCCTGACTTTC
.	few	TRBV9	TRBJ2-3	CASSVVSGGHSTQYF	TGTGCCAGCAGCGTAGTATCCGGGGGCCATAGTACGCAGTATTTT
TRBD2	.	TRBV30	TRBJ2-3	CAWSVSGGGTDTQYF	TGTGCCTGGAGTGTTAGCGGGGGGGGCACAGATACGCAGTATTTT
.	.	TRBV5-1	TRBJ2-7	CASSLAGRGYEQYF	TGCGCCAGCAGCTTGGCCGGAAGGGGGTACGAGCAGTACTTC
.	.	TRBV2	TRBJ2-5	CASSRGKETQYF	TGTGCCAGCAGTCGAGGGAAAGAGACCCAGTACTTC
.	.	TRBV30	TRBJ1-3	CAWTKTWDRDGKIGNTIYF	TGTGCCTGGACGAAGACATGGGATCGGGATGGAAAGATTGGAAACACCATATATTTT
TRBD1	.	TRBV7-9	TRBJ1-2	CASSLGQGAGYGYTF	TGTGCCAGCAGCTTAGGGCAGGGGGCCGGGTATGGCTACACCTTC
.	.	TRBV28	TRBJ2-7	CASSFHNNEQYF	TGTGCCAGCAGTTTTCATAACAACGAGCAGTACTTC
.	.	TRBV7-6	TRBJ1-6	CASSLDRGGGRSPLHF	TGTGCCAGCAGCTTAGATAGGGGAGGGGGTCGCTCACCCCTCCACTTT
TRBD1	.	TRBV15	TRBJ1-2	CATSRDQGRGDGYTF	TGTGCCACCAGCAGAGATCAGGGCAGGGGGGATGGCTACACCTTC
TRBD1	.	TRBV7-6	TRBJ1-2	CASSPIITGEGGYTF	TGTGCCAGCAGCCCGATTATTACAGGGGAGGGAGGCTACACCTTC
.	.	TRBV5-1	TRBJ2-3	CASSERGTDTQYF	TGCGCCAGCAGCGAGAGGGGCACAGATACGCAGTATTTT
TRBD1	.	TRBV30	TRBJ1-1	CAWTRGGTEAFF	TGTGCCTGGACCAGGGGGGGCACTGAAGCTTTCTTT
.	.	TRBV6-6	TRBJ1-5	CASSRIIGSNQPQHF	TGTGCCAGCAGTAGAATTATAGGGAGCAATCAGCCCCAGCATTTT
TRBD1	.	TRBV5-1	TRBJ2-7	CASSPNTLVNRGLSEQYF	TGCGCCAGCAGCCCAAATACTCTCGTTAACAGGGGGCTCAGCGAGCAGTACTTC